What follows is one TCR beta chain and its context. J gave up 3 bases and V 5 bases, and 12 bases lay outside the gene matches. CDR1 is LNHDA and CDR2 is SQIVND in the germline V gene (reference sequence). This CDR3 contains 16 residues. Measured with immunoSEQ multiplex PCR; TCRdb has only the in-frame clones, and not every one. The sample shows about 35,000 clones, roughly three fifths of them seen only once. The sample belongs to a study of monozygotic twins with cystic fibrosis. The receptor was isolated from a girl aged 5 to 17 with cystic fibrosis. The sample consisted of blood. This sequence joins TRBV19 and TRBJ1-2; 7 nucleotides match TRBD1. This CDR3 reads CASSVFGQETYYGYTF. The CDR3 DNA reads as TGTGCCAGTAGTGTTTTCGGACAGGAGACGTACTATGGCTACACCTTC. The complete variable domain, with remaining parts taken from reference TRBV19 and TRBJ1-2, reads DGGITQSPKYLFRKEGQNVTLSCEQNLNHDAMYWYRQDPGQGLRLIYYSQIVNDFQKGDIAEGYSVSREKKESFPLTVTSAQKNPTAFYLCASSVFGQETYYGYTFGSGTRLTVV.